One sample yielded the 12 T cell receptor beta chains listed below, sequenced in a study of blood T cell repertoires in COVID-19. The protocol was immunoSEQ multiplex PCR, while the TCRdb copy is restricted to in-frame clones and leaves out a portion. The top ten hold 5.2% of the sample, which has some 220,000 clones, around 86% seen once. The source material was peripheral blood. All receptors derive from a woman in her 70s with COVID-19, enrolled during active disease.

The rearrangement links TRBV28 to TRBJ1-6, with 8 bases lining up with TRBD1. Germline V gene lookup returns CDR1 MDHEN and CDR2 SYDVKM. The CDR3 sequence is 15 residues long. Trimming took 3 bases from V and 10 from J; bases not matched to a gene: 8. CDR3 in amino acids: CASSFSGQARSPLHF. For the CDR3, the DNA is TGTGCCAGCAGTTTTTCGGGACAGGCCCGATCACCCCTCCACTTT.

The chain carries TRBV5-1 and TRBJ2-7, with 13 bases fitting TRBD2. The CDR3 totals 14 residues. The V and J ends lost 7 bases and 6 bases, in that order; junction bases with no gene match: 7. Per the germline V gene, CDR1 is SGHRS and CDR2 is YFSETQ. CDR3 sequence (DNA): TGCGCCAGCCGCACCGGACTAGCGGGAGTCGAGCAGTACTTC. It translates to CASRTGLAGVEQYF.

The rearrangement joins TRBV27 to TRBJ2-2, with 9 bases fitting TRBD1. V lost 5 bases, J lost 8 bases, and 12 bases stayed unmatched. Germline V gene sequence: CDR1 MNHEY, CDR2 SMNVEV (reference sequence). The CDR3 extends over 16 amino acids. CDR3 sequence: CASSRETGGVIGELFF. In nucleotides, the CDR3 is TGTGCCAGCAGTAGGGAGACAGGGGGTGTAATAGGGGAGCTGTTTTTT.

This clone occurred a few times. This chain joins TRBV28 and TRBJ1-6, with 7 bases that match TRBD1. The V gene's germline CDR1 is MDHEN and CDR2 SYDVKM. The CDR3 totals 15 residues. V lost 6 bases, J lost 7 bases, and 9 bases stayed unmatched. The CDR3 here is CASSLRQGGNSPLHF. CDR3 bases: TGTGCCAGCAGCTTGAGACAGGGAGGCAATTCACCCCTCCACTTT.

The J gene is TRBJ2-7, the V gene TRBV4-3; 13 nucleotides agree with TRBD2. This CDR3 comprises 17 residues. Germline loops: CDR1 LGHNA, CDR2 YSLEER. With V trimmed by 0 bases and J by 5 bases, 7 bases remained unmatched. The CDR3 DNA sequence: TGCGCCAGCAGCCAAGATCAACTAGCGGGAGGGCCAGACGAGCAGTACTTC. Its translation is CASSQDQLAGGPDEQYF.

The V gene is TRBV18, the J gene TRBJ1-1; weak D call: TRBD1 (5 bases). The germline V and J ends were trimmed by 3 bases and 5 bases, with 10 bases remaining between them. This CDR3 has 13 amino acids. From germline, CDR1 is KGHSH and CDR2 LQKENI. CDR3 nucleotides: TGTGCCAGCTCACCGTCGGGGGGGACTGAAGCTTTCTTT. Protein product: CASSPSGGTEAFF.

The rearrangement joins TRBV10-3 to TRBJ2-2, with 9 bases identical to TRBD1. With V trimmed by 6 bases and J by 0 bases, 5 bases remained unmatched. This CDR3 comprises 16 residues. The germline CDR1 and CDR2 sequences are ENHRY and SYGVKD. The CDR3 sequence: CAIRSGQGTNTGELFF. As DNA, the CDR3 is TGTGCCATCAGGAGCGGACAGGGGACGAACACCGGGGAGCTGTTTTTT.

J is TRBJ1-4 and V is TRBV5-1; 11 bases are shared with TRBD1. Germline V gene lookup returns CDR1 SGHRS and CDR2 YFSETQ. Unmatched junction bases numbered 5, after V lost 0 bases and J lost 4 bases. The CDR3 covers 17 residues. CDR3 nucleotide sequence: TGCGCCAGCAGCTTGGGGACAGGGGGCGCAGGTAATGAAAAACTGTTTTTT. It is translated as CASSLGTGGAGNEKLFF.

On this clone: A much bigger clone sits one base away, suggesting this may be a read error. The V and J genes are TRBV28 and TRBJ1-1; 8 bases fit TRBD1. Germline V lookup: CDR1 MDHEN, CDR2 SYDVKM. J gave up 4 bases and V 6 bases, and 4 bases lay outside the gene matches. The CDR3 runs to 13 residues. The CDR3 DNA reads TGTGCCAGCAGCCTACAGGGGGTCACTGAAGCTTTCTTT. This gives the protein CASSLQGVTEAFF.

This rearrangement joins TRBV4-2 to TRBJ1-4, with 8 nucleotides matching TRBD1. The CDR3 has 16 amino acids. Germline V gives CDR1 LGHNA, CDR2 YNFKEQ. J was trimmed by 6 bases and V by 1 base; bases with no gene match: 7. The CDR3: CASSQGLQGVDEKLFF. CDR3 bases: TGTGCCAGCAGCCAAGGTTTACAGGGGGTCGATGAAAAACTGTTTTTT.

The CDR3 loop reads CASSLARDNEQYF. In DNA, the CDR3 is TGTGCCAGCAGCTTAGCGCGAGACAACGAGCAGTACTTC. The chain carries TRBV7-2 and TRBJ2-7; no firm D call. Germline CDR1 is SGHTA and CDR2 is FQGNSA. V gave up 0 bases and J gave up 5 bases, with 8 bases separating them. This CDR3 has 13 amino acids.

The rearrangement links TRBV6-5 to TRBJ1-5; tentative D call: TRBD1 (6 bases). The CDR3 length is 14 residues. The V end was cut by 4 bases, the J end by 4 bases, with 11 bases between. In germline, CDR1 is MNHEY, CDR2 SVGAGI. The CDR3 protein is CASSSGQRNQPQHF. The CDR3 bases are TGTGCCAGCAGTTCTGGACAGCGGAATCAGCCCCAGCATTTT.